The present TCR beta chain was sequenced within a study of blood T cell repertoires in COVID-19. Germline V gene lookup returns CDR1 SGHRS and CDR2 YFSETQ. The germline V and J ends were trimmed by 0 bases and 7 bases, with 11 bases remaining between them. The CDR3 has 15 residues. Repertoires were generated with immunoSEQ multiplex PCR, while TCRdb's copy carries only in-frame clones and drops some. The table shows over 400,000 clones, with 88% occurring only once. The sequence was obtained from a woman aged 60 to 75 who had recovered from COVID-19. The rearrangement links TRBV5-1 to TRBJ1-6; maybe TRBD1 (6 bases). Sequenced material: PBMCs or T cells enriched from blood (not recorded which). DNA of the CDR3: TGCGCCAGCAGCTTGGGTCAGGGGCGGAATTCACCCCTCCACTTT. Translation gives CASSLGQGRNSPLHF.